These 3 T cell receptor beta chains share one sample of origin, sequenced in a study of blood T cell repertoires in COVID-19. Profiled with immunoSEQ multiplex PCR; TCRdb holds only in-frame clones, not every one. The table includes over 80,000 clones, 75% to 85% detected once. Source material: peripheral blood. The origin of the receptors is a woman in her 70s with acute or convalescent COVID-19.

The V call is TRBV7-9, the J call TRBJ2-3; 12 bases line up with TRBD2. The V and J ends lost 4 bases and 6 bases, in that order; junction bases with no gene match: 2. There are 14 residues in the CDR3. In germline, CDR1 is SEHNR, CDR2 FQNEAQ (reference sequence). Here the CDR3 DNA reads TGTGCCAGCAGCTCTACTAGCGGGAGGGATACGCAGTATTTT. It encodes CASSSTSGRDTQYF.

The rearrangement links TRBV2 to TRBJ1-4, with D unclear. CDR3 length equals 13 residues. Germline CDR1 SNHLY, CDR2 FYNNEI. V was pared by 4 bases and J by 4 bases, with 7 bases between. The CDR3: CASSVGYNEKLFF. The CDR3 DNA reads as TGTGCCAGCAGTGTCGGTTATAATGAAAAACTGTTTTTT.

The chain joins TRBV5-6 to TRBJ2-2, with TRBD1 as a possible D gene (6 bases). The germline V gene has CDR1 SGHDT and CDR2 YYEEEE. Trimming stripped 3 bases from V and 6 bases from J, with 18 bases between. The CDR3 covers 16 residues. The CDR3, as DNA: TGTGCCAGCAGCTCATACAGGGTTAATTTTGCCGGGGAGCTGTTTTTT. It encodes CASSSYRVNFAGELFF.